The 6 T cell receptor beta chains given below trace back to one sample, sequenced in a study of blood T cell repertoires in COVID-19. Assay: immunoSEQ multiplex PCR; the TCRdb copy retains only in-frame clones and omits some. The sample records roughly 100,000 clones, 75% to 90% being singletons. The sequenced material came from peripheral blood. The receptors originated from a human donor in a cohort sampled during active or convalescent COVID-19.

CDR3 amino acids: CASSLGGQGMRKTQYF. CDR3 bases: TGTGCCAGCAGCTTGGGGGGACAGGGAATGAGGAAGACCCAGTACTTC. V is TRBV7-8 and J is TRBJ2-5; 9 nucleotides match TRBD1. J gave up 6 bases and V 3 bases, and 11 bases lay outside the gene matches. Germline V lookup: CDR1 SGHVS, CDR2 FQNEAQ. The CDR3 runs 16 residues.

This clone was found a few times. This chain uses TRBV14 with TRBJ1-2, with D uncertain. CDR3 length: 16 residues. CDR1 is SGHDN, CDR2 FVKESK, per germline. V lost 2 bases and J lost 9, with 22 bases in between. The CDR3 protein is CASSQSGGNLGFRYTF. CDR3 in DNA: TGTGCCAGCAGCCAATCAGGAGGGAATCTCGGATTTCGCTACACCTTC. The entire variable domain, with the rest obtained from reference TRBV14 and TRBJ1-2, is as follows: EAGVTQFPSHSVIEKGQTVTLRCDPISGHDNLYWYRRVMGKEIKFLLHFVKESKQDESGMPNNRFLAERTGGTYSTLKVQPAELEDSGVYFCASSQSGGNLGFRYTFGSGTRLTVV.

The J gene is TRBJ2-3, the V gene TRBV7-6, with 9 bases matching TRBD2. J lost 7 bases, V lost 1 base, and 6 bases had no gene match. The germline V gene has CDR1 SGHVS and CDR2 FNYEAQ. This CDR3 is built from 15 residues. The CDR3 region is CASSLVAGGPNTQYF. The CDR3, as DNA: TGTGCCAGCAGCTTAGTCGCGGGGGGGCCTAATACGCAGTATTTT.

The V gene is TRBV23-1, the J gene TRBJ2-7, with a possible D match to TRBD1 (5 bases). TRBV23-1 is annotated as an ORF whose role is uncertain. V was trimmed by 2 bases and J by 4 bases, leaving 9 bases between them. The CDR3 contains 13 residues. As DNA, the CDR3 is TGCGCCAGCAGTCAAGACAGTAGATACGAGCAGTACTTC. Its translation is CASSQDSRYEQYF.

The chain employs TRBV11-2 and TRBJ1-1; D might be TRBD1 (5 bases). V dropped 1 base and J dropped 0 bases, with 9 bases sitting between them. The V gene's germline CDR1 is SGHAT and CDR2 FQNNGV. This CDR3 spans 15 amino acids. The CDR3 loop reads CASSLVRGMNTEAFF. The CDR3 nucleotides are TGTGCCAGCAGCTTAGTACGGGGGATGAACACTGAAGCTTTCTTT.

This chain connects TRBV5-5 to TRBJ1-4; D might be TRBD1 (6 bases). The CDR3 extends over 18 amino acids. The V and J ends lost 4 bases and 4 bases respectively, with 23 bases between them. CDR1 is SGHKS and CDR2 is YYEKEE in the germline V gene (reference sequence). This chain's CDR3 is CASSVDRLAPTRNEKLFF. The DNA of the CDR3 is TGTGCCAGCAGCGTAGACAGGCTAGCTCCTACCCGTAATGAAAAACTGTTTTTT.